Shown below are 5 T cell receptor beta chains from a single sample sequenced in a study of Graves' ophthalmopathy and Graves' hyperthyroidism. Scientists amplified the TCR beta CDR3 regions from RNA transcripts. RT-PCR with HTBI primers came first, then second-round multiplex PCR. Via MiXCR, TCRdb re-called the multiplex PCR reads, giving one row per CDR3 protein. The profile covers a few hundred thousand distinct CDR3 sequences, with about 17% appearing a single time and about 12% taken by the ten largest. The sample taken for sequencing was peripheral blood. These receptors all stem from an adult man with Graves' ophthalmopathy.

The rearrangement links TRBV12-3 or TRBV12-4 to TRBJ1-2, with D perhaps TRBD1 (6 bases). This CDR3 comprises 13 residues. V shed 10 bases and J shed 5 bases, with 17 bases lying between them. The DNA of the CDR3 is TGTGCCATAGACAGGCGCTTGGGGTATGGCTACACCTTC. Translated: CAIDRRLGYGYTF.

In this sample, this clonotype turned up many times. The chain carries TRBV5-1 and TRBJ2-2, with D possibly matching TRBD1 (5 bases). The germline V and J ends were trimmed by 4 bases and 2 bases, with 15 bases remaining between them. This CDR3 comprises 16 residues. CDR1 and CDR2 from the germline V gene are SGHRS and YFSETQ. The CDR3, as DNA: TGCGCCAGCAGCCCATCTAGGGGCCTTAACACCGGGGAGCTGTTTTTT. Encoded protein: CASSPSRGLNTGELFF.

In its sample, this clonotype was seen a few times. The gene calls are TRBV5-5 and TRBJ2-5, with 10 bases fitting TRBD2. After removal of 7 bases from V and 4 bases from J, the junction contained 7 bases not matched to a gene. The CDR3 runs to 14 residues. Germline V gene sequence: CDR1 SGHKS, CDR2 YYEKEE (reference sequence). DNA for the CDR3: TGTGCCAGCGCAGCGGGGGGGCCGGTAGAGACCCAGTACTTC. Protein sequence: CASAAGGPVETQYF.

This clonotype was detected ten times or more. This sequence joins TRBV18 and TRBJ1-2; TRBD1 matches at 7 bases. The J segment lost 8 bases and the V segment lost 1 base, leaving 4 bases of the junction unmatched. From germline, CDR1 is KGHSH and CDR2 LQKENI. The CDR3 consists of 13 residues. CDR3 coding DNA: TGTGCCAGCTCACCACAGGGGACAGAAGGCTACACCTTC. Encoded protein: CASSPQGTEGYTF.

The sample holds many counts of this clonotype. This chain joins TRBV5-1 and TRBJ2-5, with 8 bases matching TRBD1. Unmatched junction bases numbered 21, after V lost 4 bases and J lost 1 base. This CDR3 comprises 20 residues. Per germline, CDR1 SGHRS and CDR2 YFSETQ. CDR3 in DNA: TGCGCCAGCAGCCGAATCCTCCCGACCGTGACAGGGGAGTCCCAAGAGACCCAGTACTTC. Amino acids: CASSRILPTVTGESQETQYF. Filled out from reference TRBV5-1 and TRBJ2-5, the complete variable domain reads KAGVTQTPRYLIKTRGQQVTLSCSPISGHRSVSWYQQTPGQGLQFLFEYFSETQRNKGNFPGRFSGRQFSNSRSEMNVSTLELGDSALYLCASSRILPTVTGESQETQYFGPGTRLLVL.